This TCR beta chain was recovered during a study of T cell changes during pregnancy in multiple sclerosis. Sequencing used immunoSEQ multiplex PCR; TCRdb keeps in-frame clones, though not all of them. The sample shows more than 65,000 clones, 75% to 90% of them seen only once. The CDR3 is 14 amino acids. In germline, CDR1 is LNHDA, CDR2 SQIVND (reference sequence). V dropped 5 bases and J dropped 7; count of bases not matched to a gene: 10. This specimen was peripheral blood, taken after pregnancy. The receptor was derived from a female donor in good health, enrolled as a control in a pregnancy study. The chain joins TRBV19 to TRBJ1-2; 7 nucleotides align to TRBD1. CDR3 sequence: CASSGQGGGTGYTF. DNA of the CDR3: TGTGCCAGTAGTGGGCAAGGAGGGGGCACTGGCTACACCTTC.